These T cell receptor beta chains were read from a single sample in a study of Tregs in tolerant kidney transplant recipients. Clones were sequenced by immunoSEQ multiplex PCR, and TCRdb holds only the in-frame ones, with some missing. The table includes about 240,000 clones, roughly 80% detected once. The sample was CD4+ T cells from blood. All receptors derive from a human donor in good health. CDR3s include the opening cysteine and the closing phenylalanine or tryptophan. Each record gives: D gene, J gene, V gene, clone size, CDR3 protein, CDR3 DNA. A D gene is named only where the DNA matches it firmly. Size values are once, few and many counts, or a class for expanded clones, and some rows have none.

d_gene: -
j_gene: TRBJ1-1
v_gene: TRBV10-3
abundance: -
CDR3aa: CAISESQGTNTEAFF
CDR3nt: TGTGCCATCAGTGAGTCACAGGGAACGAACACTGAAGCTTTCTTT

d_gene: TRBD1
j_gene: TRBJ1-2
v_gene: TRBV25-1
abundance: -
CDR3aa: CASSDLGQGAGYGYTF
CDR3nt: TGTGCCAGCAGTGACTTGGGGCAGGGGGCCGGCTATGGCTACACCTTC

d_gene: -
j_gene: TRBJ1-2
v_gene: TRBV19
abundance: -
CDR3aa: CASSMVGAYGYTF
CDR3nt: TGTGCCAGTAGTATGGTTGGAGCCTATGGCTACACCTTC

d_gene: -
j_gene: TRBJ1-2
v_gene: TRBV7-9
abundance: -
CDR3aa: CASSLGGGATTNYGYTF
CDR3nt: TGTGCCAGCAGCTTAGGGGGAGGTGCCACCACTAACTATGGCTACACCTTC

d_gene: -
j_gene: TRBJ2-7
v_gene: TRBV6-5
abundance: -
CDR3aa: CASSTGRAYEQYF
CDR3nt: TGTGCCAGCAGTACCGGACGGGCCTACGAGCAGTACTTC

d_gene: TRBD1
j_gene: TRBJ1-1
v_gene: TRBV2
abundance: -
CDR3aa: CASTRTGGYTEAFF
CDR3nt: TGTGCCAGCACCAGGACAGGGGGCTACACTGAAGCTTTCTTT

d_gene: -
j_gene: TRBJ1-4
v_gene: TRBV4-1
abundance: -
CDR3aa: CASSQRWAGKNEKLFF
CDR3nt: TGCGCCAGCAGCCAAAGATGGGCAGGGAAAAATGAAAAACTGTTTTTT

d_gene: TRBD1
j_gene: TRBJ1-3
v_gene: TRBV30
abundance: -
CDR3aa: CAWSPTRTGRSGNTIYF
CDR3nt: TGTGCCTGGAGTCCCACGCGGACAGGGCGCTCTGGAAACACCATATATTTT

d_gene: TRBD2
j_gene: TRBJ2-1
v_gene: TRBV7-9
abundance: -
CDR3aa: CASSSASSGDEQFF
CDR3nt: TGTGCCAGCAGCTCGGCATCTAGCGGCGATGAGCAGTTCTTC

d_gene: TRBD1
j_gene: TRBJ1-1
v_gene: TRBV10-3
abundance: -
CDR3aa: CAIRQGVGDMNTEAFF
CDR3nt: TGTGCCATCAGGCAGGGGGTAGGGGACATGAACACTGAAGCTTTCTTT

d_gene: -
j_gene: TRBJ2-3
v_gene: TRBV18
abundance: -
CDR3aa: CASTNNRADTQYF
CDR3nt: TGTGCCAGCACCAACAACAGGGCGGATACGCAGTATTTT

d_gene: -
j_gene: TRBJ2-7
v_gene: TRBV9
abundance: -
CDR3aa: CASSVDSVTEQYF
CDR3nt: TGTGCCAGCAGCGTAGATTCAGTAACCGAGCAGTACTTC

d_gene: -
j_gene: TRBJ2-3
v_gene: TRBV27
abundance: -
CDR3aa: CASSVPGGTDTQYF
CDR3nt: TGTGCCAGCAGCGTCCCCGGTGGCACAGATACGCAGTATTTT

d_gene: TRBD2
j_gene: TRBJ2-3
v_gene: TRBV15
abundance: -
CDR3aa: CATSRGSGSTDTQYF
CDR3nt: TGTGCCACCAGCAGAGGTAGCGGGAGCACAGATACGCAGTATTTT

d_gene: TRBD1
j_gene: TRBJ2-3
v_gene: TRBV5-1
abundance: -
CDR3aa: CASSLSLTGGVDTQYF
CDR3nt: TGCGCCAGCAGCTTGAGTCTGACAGGGGGGGTAGATACGCAGTATTTT

d_gene: -
j_gene: TRBJ1-3
v_gene: TRBV6-1
abundance: -
CDR3aa: CASSDQHGNTIYF
CDR3nt: TGTGCCAGCAGTGACCAACACGGAAACACCATATATTTT

d_gene: -
j_gene: TRBJ2-1
v_gene: TRBV29-1
abundance: -
CDR3aa: CSVGGPRSGASSAAGERYNEQFF
CDR3nt: TGCAGCGTTGGGGGGCCGCGGTCAGGGGCGAGTTCCGCCGCAGGGGAGCGGTACAATGAGCAGTTCTTC

d_gene: -
j_gene: TRBJ2-7
v_gene: TRBV10-1
abundance: -
CDR3aa: CASSVSGASNYEQYF
CDR3nt: TGCGCCAGCAGTGTTTCAGGGGCTTCCAACTACGAGCAGTACTTC

d_gene: TRBD1
j_gene: TRBJ1-4
v_gene: TRBV7-9
abundance: -
CDR3aa: CASSTWDRTNEKLFF
CDR3nt: TGTGCCAGCAGCACATGGGACAGAACTAATGAAAAACTGTTTTTT

d_gene: TRBD2
j_gene: TRBJ2-1
v_gene: TRBV5-1
abundance: once
CDR3aa: CASSGLAGGTYNEQFF
CDR3nt: TGCGCCAGCAGCGGACTAGCGGGAGGGACCTACAATGAGCAGTTCTTC

d_gene: -
j_gene: TRBJ1-1
v_gene: TRBV10-1
abundance: -
CDR3aa: CASSGVNTEAFF
CDR3nt: TGCGCCAGCAGTGGAGTCAACACTGAAGCTTTCTTT

d_gene: -
j_gene: TRBJ1-4
v_gene: TRBV2
abundance: -
CDR3aa: CASSERAGEKLFF
CDR3nt: TGTGCCAGCAGTGAGCGGGCGGGGGAAAAACTGTTTTTT

d_gene: TRBD1
j_gene: TRBJ1-2
v_gene: TRBV6-5
abundance: -
CDR3aa: CASSYYGTGPNTF
CDR3nt: TGTGCCAGCAGCTACTACGGGACAGGGCCAAACACCTTC

d_gene: -
j_gene: TRBJ1-2
v_gene: TRBV7-9
abundance: -
CDR3aa: CASSRPQAGLTNYGYTF
CDR3nt: TGTGCCAGCAGCCGTCCCCAGGCAGGTCTCACTAACTATGGCTACACCTTC

d_gene: TRBD1
j_gene: TRBJ1-1
v_gene: TRBV25-1
abundance: -
CDR3aa: CASSSSDRGNTEAFF
CDR3nt: TGTGCCAGCAGTTCGAGCGACAGGGGGAACACTGAAGCTTTCTTT

d_gene: -
j_gene: TRBJ2-2
v_gene: TRBV7-3
abundance: -
CDR3aa: CASSLRGGTGELFF
CDR3nt: TGTGCCAGCAGCTTACGAGGGGGCACCGGGGAGCTGTTTTTT

d_gene: TRBD1
j_gene: TRBJ1-3
v_gene: TRBV5-1
abundance: -
CDR3aa: CASSRTGQGSGNTIYF
CDR3nt: TGCGCCAGCAGTAGGACGGGACAGGGCTCTGGAAACACCATATATTTT

d_gene: -
j_gene: TRBJ1-5
v_gene: TRBV15
abundance: -
CDR3aa: CATSTPPGGTPHQPQHF
CDR3nt: TGTGCCACCAGCACCCCCCCGGGGGGGACACCCCATCAGCCCCAGCATTTT

d_gene: -
j_gene: TRBJ2-4
v_gene: TRBV19
abundance: -
CDR3aa: CASSNIAGAGDIQYF
CDR3nt: TGTGCCAGTAGTAACATTGCGGGGGCCGGGGACATTCAGTACTTC

d_gene: -
j_gene: TRBJ1-6
v_gene: TRBV5-6
abundance: -
CDR3aa: CASSLGQYNSPLHF
CDR3nt: TGTGCCAGCAGCTTGGGCCAGTATAATTCACCCCTCCACTTT

d_gene: -
j_gene: TRBJ2-3
v_gene: TRBV5-5
abundance: -
CDR3aa: CASSFSQVTDTQYF
CDR3nt: TGTGCCAGCAGCTTTTCGCAGGTAACAGATACGCAGTATTTT

d_gene: TRBD1
j_gene: TRBJ1-5
v_gene: TRBV25-1
abundance: once
CDR3aa: CASSPGTGPGQPQHF
CDR3nt: TGTGCCAGCAGTCCCGGGACAGGGCCCGGTCAGCCCCAGCATTTT

d_gene: -
j_gene: TRBJ2-7
v_gene: TRBV6-5
abundance: -
CDR3aa: CASRPDSTRAEQYF
CDR3nt: TGTGCCAGCAGACCAGACAGCACGAGGGCCGAGCAGTACTTC

d_gene: -
j_gene: TRBJ1-1
v_gene: TRBV5-5
abundance: -
CDR3aa: CASSLSGGNTEAFF
CDR3nt: TGTGCCAGCAGCCTCTCCGGGGGGAACACTGAAGCTTTCTTT

d_gene: TRBD1
j_gene: TRBJ2-5
v_gene: TRBV27
abundance: -
CDR3aa: CASSQRQGTQETQYF
CDR3nt: TGTGCCAGCAGTCAGCGACAGGGGACCCAAGAGACCCAGTACTTC

d_gene: -
j_gene: TRBJ1-3
v_gene: TRBV9
abundance: -
CDR3aa: CASGGVESGNTIYF
CDR3nt: TGTGCCAGCGGAGGGGTTGAGTCTGGAAACACCATATATTTT

d_gene: -
j_gene: TRBJ1-5
v_gene: TRBV6-1
abundance: few
CDR3aa: CASSEVGAQPQHF
CDR3nt: TGTGCCAGCAGTGAAGTAGGGGCTCAGCCCCAGCATTTT

d_gene: TRBD2
j_gene: TRBJ2-7
v_gene: TRBV25-1
abundance: -
CDR3aa: CASRGLAAPYEQYF
CDR3nt: TGTGCCAGCAGAGGACTAGCGGCTCCCTACGAGCAGTACTTC

d_gene: -
j_gene: TRBJ1-2
v_gene: TRBV15
abundance: -
CDR3aa: CATSASNYGYTF
CDR3nt: TGTGCCACCAGCGCCAGTAACTATGGCTACACCTTC

d_gene: -
j_gene: TRBJ2-7
v_gene: TRBV6-5
abundance: -
CDR3aa: CATCVGGRATYEQYF
CDR3nt: TGTGCCACATGTGTGGGGGGCAGGGCCACCTACGAGCAGTACTTC

d_gene: -
j_gene: TRBJ1-4
v_gene: TRBV29-1
abundance: -
CDR3aa: CSVEGRVGEKLFF
CDR3nt: TGCAGCGTTGAAGGCCGGGTTGGTGAAAAACTGTTTTTT

d_gene: -
j_gene: TRBJ2-3
v_gene: TRBV11-2
abundance: -
CDR3aa: CASSPSSSVNTDTQYF
CDR3nt: TGTGCCAGCAGCCCGTCCTCTAGCGTAAACACAGATACGCAGTATTTT

d_gene: TRBD1
j_gene: TRBJ1-2
v_gene: TRBV28
abundance: -
CDR3aa: CASSVPGQGNRGYTF
CDR3nt: TGTGCCAGCAGCGTCCCGGGACAGGGAAACCGTGGCTACACCTTC